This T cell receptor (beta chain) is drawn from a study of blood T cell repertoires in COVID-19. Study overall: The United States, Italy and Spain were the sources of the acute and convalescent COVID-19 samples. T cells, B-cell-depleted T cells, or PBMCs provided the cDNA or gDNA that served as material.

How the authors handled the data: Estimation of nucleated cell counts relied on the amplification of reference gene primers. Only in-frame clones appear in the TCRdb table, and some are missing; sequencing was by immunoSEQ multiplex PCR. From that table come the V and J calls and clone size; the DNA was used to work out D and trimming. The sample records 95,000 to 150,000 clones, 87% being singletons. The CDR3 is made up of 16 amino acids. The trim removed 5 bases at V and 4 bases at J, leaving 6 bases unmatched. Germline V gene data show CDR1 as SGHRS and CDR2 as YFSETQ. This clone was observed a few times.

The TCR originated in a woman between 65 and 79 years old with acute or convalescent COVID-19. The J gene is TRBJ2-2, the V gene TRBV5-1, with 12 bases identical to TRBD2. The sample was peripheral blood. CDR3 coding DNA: TGCGCCAGCAGGGCACCGGGACTAGCGGGCACCGGGGAGCTGTTTTTT. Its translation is CASRAPGLAGTGELFF.